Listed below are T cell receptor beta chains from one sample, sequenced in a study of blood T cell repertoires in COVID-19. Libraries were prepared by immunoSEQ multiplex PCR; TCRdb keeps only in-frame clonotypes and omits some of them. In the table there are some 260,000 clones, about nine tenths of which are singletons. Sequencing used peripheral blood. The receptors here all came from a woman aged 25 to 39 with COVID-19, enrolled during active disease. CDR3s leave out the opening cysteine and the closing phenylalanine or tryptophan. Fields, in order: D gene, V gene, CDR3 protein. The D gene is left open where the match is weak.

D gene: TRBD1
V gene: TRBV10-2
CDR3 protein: ASRGTGGGETQY

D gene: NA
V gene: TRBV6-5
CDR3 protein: ASSTWRGSTDTQY

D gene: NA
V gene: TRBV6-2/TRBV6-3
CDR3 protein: ASSYGGGRAKNEQF

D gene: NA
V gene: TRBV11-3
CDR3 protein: ASSSARGGKAF

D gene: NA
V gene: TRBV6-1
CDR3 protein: ASSEWDSAYTYNEQF

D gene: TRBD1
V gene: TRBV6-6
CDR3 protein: ASSTGQSSQETQY

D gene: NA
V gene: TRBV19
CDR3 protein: ASRTVGADTQY

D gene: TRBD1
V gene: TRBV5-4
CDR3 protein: ASSLTGGKGANVLT

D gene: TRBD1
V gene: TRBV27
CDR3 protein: ASSLGPGQGMYEQY

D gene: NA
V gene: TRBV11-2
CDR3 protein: ASSLFSAYNEQF

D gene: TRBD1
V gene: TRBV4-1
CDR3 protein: ASSHNTGTGVSQPQH

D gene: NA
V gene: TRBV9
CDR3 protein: ASSVVGTSPSYNEQF

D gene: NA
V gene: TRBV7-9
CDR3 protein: ASSLTGEPQETQY

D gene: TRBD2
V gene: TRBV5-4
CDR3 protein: ASSGGLALEDTQY

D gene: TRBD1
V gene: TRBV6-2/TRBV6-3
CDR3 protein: ASSLGQGDTGELF

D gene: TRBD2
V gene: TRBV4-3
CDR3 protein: ASSQEALAGGRNYNEQF

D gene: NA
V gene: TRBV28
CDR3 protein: ASSLEGRPLYEQY

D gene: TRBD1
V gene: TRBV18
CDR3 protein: ASSPPGTGYGYT

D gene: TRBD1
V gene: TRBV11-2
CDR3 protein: ASSVWAGGWNTEAF

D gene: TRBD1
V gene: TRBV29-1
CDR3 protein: SVETGGGTEAF

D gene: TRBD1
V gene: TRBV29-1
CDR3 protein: SVNRGEAF

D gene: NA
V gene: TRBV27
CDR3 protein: ASSPSRSSGNTIY

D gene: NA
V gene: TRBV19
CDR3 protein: ASSRTNPSSYNEQF

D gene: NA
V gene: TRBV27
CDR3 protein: ASSPTGGVWQPQH

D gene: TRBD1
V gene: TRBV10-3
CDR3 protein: AISGGGTGELF

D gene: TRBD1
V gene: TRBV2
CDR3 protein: ASSTGSNQPQH

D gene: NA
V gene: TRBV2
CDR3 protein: ASSSSASTDTQY

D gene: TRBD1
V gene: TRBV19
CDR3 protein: ASSGGTGGPVNYGYT

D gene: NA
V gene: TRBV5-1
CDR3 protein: ASSRQQETQY

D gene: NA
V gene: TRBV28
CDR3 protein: AILSGGQGNGYT

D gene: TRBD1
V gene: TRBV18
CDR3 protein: ASSPSGTGGRYTEAF

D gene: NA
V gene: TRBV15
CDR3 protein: ATSRDSGLRIYNEQF